This T cell receptor (beta chain) was captured by sequencing in a study of shared clonotypes between healthy human individuals. Whole-study results and caveats: Only blood underwent sampling, and tissue repertoires likely differ.

Remarks on this clone: What it binds is not known. This specimen includes other DNA sequences encoding the same CDR3.

V gave up 5 bases and J gave up 1 base; unmatched junction bases: 5. The CDR3 has 15 residues. Germline CDR1 reads SGHAT; CDR2 reads FQNNGV. Donors, healthy HIV-negative adults, lacked recent acute infections or vaccinations. In replicate PCRs of unsorted PBMC, 250 to 350 ng DNA, roughly 30,000 T cell genomes, was used. Using ten immunoSEQ deep assay plates, investigators sequenced unsorted PBMC DNA. Sequencing used immunoSEQ multiplex PCR; TCRdb keeps in-frame clones, though not all of them. The data contain fewer than 700,000 clones, around 78% of them singletons. Input material: PBMCs. The origin of this receptor is a woman in her 40s in good health. Some clones in this sample may be carry-over from other donors' samples. The rearrangement links TRBV11-2 to TRBJ2-7; 10 bases map to TRBD1. CDR3 DNA sequence: TGTGCCAGCAGCAACCGGGACAGGGGTTCCTACGAGCAGTACTTC. Translation gives CASSNRDRGSYEQYF.